The sequence of this TCR beta chain was determined in a study of shared clonotypes between healthy human individuals (dated by TCRdb to about 2020). For context, the study as a whole: The cohort comprised two women and three men aged 18 to 49 years. For each donor, three plates each were used for CD4 naive and CD4 memory, two plates were used for CD8 naive, and one plate was used for CD8 memory. Different laboratories and diverse techniques were used to prepare libraries and sequence TCR repertoires, to increase sequencing depth and limit assay-specific biases. To estimate repertoire size and how much clonotypes are shared between individuals, the study performed deep sequencing of blood TCR repertoires from 4 to 6 healthy adults. Between about 0.9 and 8.9 billion PBMCs per donor were obtained by leukapheresis. Beyond this particular receptor, the publication reports: Because the study included a small number of donors, the genetic and exposure-history diversity represented was limited. Compared with non-shared clonotypes, clonotypes shared by all four sorted-subset donors had higher generation probabilities. Sharing across four donors was observed for 4.5% to 6.5% of naive CD4, about 4% of naive CD8, about 2.5% of memory CD4, and 0.4% of memory CD8 clonotypes. Estimated clonotype richness was generally larger for naive than for memory subsets. Sampling was limited to blood, and TCR repertoires in tissue likely differ from TCR repertoires in blood. Rarefaction of sorted-subset datasets indicated incomplete sequencing despite the large sequencing depth. Pairwise subsampling led to the expectation that sequencing depth would affect the degree of clonotype sharing among donors.

TCR CDR3 regions were amplified from genomic DNA by multiplex PCR using the deep immunoSEQ assay. Extracted genomic DNA from each cell subset was distributed evenly across all wells of several immunoSEQ 96-well plates, and each plate was treated as a replicate. For sorted subsets, each replicate PCR was loaded with roughly 0.2 ug genomic DNA, equivalent to about 33,000 T cell genomes. The purified libraries were quantified using a Qubit 3.0 fluorometer, sized with a Bioanalyzer 2100, and then quantified again using the KAPA Library Quantification kit. Every immunoSEQ 96-well plate was sequenced on a separate single-read 150-cycle Illumina NextSeq 550 flow cell. The authors' pipeline ran thus. Because the immunoSEQ output included only junctional sequences and no quality scores, the filtering could not be the same as the filtering used for full-length reads. To assign V/J genes and CDR3, sequences were annotated against IMGT germline references using PyIR, a Python wrapper for IgBLAST v1.9. Reads with weak V/J assignments (E-value above 1e-6), missing CDR3, stop codons, out-of-frame junctions, or ambiguous translated residues were removed. V3J clonotypes were defined as sequences sharing the same inferred V gene, J gene, and CDR3 amino acid sequence. To compute the percentage overlap between repertoires, the number of shared unique clonotypes was divided by the size of the smaller repertoire. Three approaches were used to assess repertoire richness: RTK rarefaction, the Chao1 estimator, and Recon v2.1 estimates of unobserved clonotypes. For all TCRbeta clonotypes obtained by the gDNA method from a few donors, generation probabilities were computed with OLGA. Not all clones reach the TCRdb copy of this immuneACCESS table, which keeps in-frame sequences only. Checked studies attribute under half of the gap to unresolved V genes and leave the rest unexplained. That table supplies the V and J calls and clone size; D and trimming were determined from the DNA. Within this sample are 2.3 million or so clones, with approximately 95% of them counted one time only. The ten top clones hold around 0.4% of the sample.

Concerning this clone itself: The target of this receptor is not known. The input lacks base qualities; no much larger clone sits a single base away.

Healthy HIV-negative adults with no recently reported acute infections or vaccinations were included as donors. Every donor was a Caucasian adult living in Nashville, Tennessee, USA. CD4+ T cells were enriched through magnetic negative selection, after which naive cells were positively selected on CD45RA and the remaining negative fraction served as the memory subset. Blood was collected by leukapheresis, and PBMCs were isolated by Ficoll-Histopaque density gradient centrifugation and then cryopreserved in liquid nitrogen vapor phase. Analytical flow cytometry was used to check the purity and quantity of every magnetically sorted T cell population. Each sorted fraction had its genomic DNA isolated and then quantified by UV absorbance on a Nanodrop 2000c. Specimen: naive CD4+ T cells from PBMCs. According to the study, the label for this sample's cell subset or site signals: CD45RA+ positively selected. The source is a man between 18 and 29 years old in good health. Some clones in this sample may be carry-over from other donors' samples.

The CDR3 here reads CASLGRLSTDTQYF. DNA sequence: TGCGCCAGCCTGGGCCGACTAAGCACAGATACGCAGTATTTT. The sequence joins TRBV4-1 to TRBJ2-3, with TRBD2 as a weak D call on 5 bases. V gives up 8 bases and J gives up 0 bases, and the segment between their germline ends measures 12 bases. The cysteine opens and the phenylalanine closes a CDR3 of 14 amino acids. Left in the record is the CDR3 DNA by itself, 42 bases read in frame from the first base. CDR1 and CDR2, per the germline V gene, are MGHRA and YSYEKL.